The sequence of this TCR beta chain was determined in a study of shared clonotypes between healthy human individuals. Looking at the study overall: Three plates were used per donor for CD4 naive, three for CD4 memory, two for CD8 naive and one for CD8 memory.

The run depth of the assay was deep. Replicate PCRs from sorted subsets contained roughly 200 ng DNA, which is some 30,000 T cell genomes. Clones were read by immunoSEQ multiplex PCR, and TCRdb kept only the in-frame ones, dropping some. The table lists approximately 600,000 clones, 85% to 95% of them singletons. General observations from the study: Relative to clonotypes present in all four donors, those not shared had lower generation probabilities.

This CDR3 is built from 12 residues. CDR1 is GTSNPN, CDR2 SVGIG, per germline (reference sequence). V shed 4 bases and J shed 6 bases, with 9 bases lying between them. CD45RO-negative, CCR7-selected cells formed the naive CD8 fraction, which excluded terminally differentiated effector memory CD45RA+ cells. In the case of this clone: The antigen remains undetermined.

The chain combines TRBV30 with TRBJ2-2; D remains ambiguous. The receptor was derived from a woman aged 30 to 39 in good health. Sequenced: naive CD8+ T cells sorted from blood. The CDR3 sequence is CAWNSASGELFF. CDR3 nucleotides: TGTGCCTGGAATTCCGCCTCCGGGGAGCTGTTTTTT.